This TCR beta chain was obtained from a study of blood T cell repertoires in COVID-19. Overall study: Some COVID-19 samples were acute and others convalescent; all came from the United States, Italy and Spain.

Germline CDR1 and CDR2: WNHNN and SYGVQD (reference sequence). V dropped 6 bases and J dropped 1 base, with 12 bases sitting between them. CDR3 length: 14 residues. Assay used: immunoSEQ multiplex PCR; TCRdb lists only in-frame clones, some missing. The sample lists a few hundred thousand clones, roughly 89% seen once, with around 10% in the top ten. The chain is built from TRBV10-1 and TRBJ1-1; D perhaps matches TRBD1 (6 bases). Sequenced material: PBMCs or T cells enriched from blood (not recorded which). This sequence was found in a woman between 18 and 29 years old who had recovered from COVID-19. Here the CDR3 reads CASSRGRPNTEAFF. The CDR3 nucleotides are TGCGCCAGCAGCAGGGGCAGGCCGAACACTGAAGCTTTCTTT.